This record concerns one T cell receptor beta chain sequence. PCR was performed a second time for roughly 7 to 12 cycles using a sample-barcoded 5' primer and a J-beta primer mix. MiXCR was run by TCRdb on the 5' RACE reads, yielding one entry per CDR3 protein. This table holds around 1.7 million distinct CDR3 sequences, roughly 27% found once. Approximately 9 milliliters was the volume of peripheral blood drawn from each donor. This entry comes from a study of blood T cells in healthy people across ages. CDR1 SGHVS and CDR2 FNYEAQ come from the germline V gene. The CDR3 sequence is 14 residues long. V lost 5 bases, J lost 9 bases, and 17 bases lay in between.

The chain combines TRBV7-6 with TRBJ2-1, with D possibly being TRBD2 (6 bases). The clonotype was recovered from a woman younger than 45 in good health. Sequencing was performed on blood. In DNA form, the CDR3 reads TGTGCCAGCAGCCCGCGCACTAGCATCAGTGAGCAGTTCTTC. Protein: CASSPRTSISEQFF.